The 20 T cell receptor beta chains presented below share a single source sample, sequenced in a study of T-cell memory formation after mild COVID-19. TCRdb re-derived calls from the 5' RACE reads in MiXCR, one entry per CDR3 protein. The data contain almost 350,000 distinct CDR3 sequences, around 20% of them seen just once; the ten biggest clones take up around 23%. Input material: PBMCs or a T cell subset sorted from them (not recorded which). The receptor set was obtained from a young man who had mild COVID-19 (a few samples of this study predate the infection). Cell type and time point are not known.

J is TRBJ2-7 and V is TRBV2; tentatively, D is TRBD2 (5 bases). Germline V CDR1 and CDR2: SNHLY, FYNNEI. The CDR3 totals 12 residues. The germline V and J ends were trimmed by 7 bases and 3 bases, with 10 bases remaining between them. The CDR3 DNA reads as TGTGCCAGCACTAGCTCTCTCTACGAGCAGTACTTC. Protein sequence: CASTSSLYEQYF.

The genes are TRBV12-3 or TRBV12-4 and TRBJ2-7; TRBD1 agrees at 10 bases. V trimming: 4 bases; J trimming: 3 bases; junction bases outside the gene matches: 6. The CDR3 runs to 15 residues. The chain's CDR3 is CASSSWTGGIYEQYF. CDR3 nucleotides: TGTGCCAGCAGTTCATGGACAGGGGGTATCTACGAGCAGTACTTC.

This clonotype was detected a few times. The V gene is TRBV6-1, the J gene TRBJ1-2; 9 nucleotides align to TRBD1. The germline CDR1 and CDR2 sequences are MNHNS and SASEGT. The CDR3 consists of 13 residues. V trimming: 2 bases; J trimming: 11 bases; junction bases outside the gene matches: 6. The CDR3 spells CASSEIQGASYTF. The CDR3 nucleotides are TGTGCCAGCAGTGAAATACAGGGGGCGAGTTACACCTTC.

The chain couples TRBV20-1 to TRBJ1-5, with TRBD1 identical over 10 bases. This CDR3 is 18 amino acids long. V was pared by 5 bases and J by 0 bases, with 13 bases of the junction left unmatched. From germline, CDR1 is DFQATT and CDR2 SNEGSKA (reference sequence). CDR3 nucleotide sequence: TGCAGTGCTCATCGACAGGGGGCGTCCCCAGGTAGCAATCAGCCCCAGCATTTT. Residues: CSAHRQGASPGSNQPQHF.

A few counts support this clonotype. The V gene is TRBV11-2, the J gene TRBJ2-4; a possible D gene is TRBD2 (7 bases). This CDR3 region has 16 residues. CDR1 is SGHAT, CDR2 FQNNGV, per germline. V was trimmed by 5 bases and J by 0 bases, leaving 14 bases between them. The CDR3 region is CASSQGRGGAKNIQYF. The CDR3, as DNA: TGTGCCAGCAGCCAGGGGAGGGGGGGAGCCAAAAACATTCAGTACTTC.

This clonotype has ten or more counts. CDR3 sequence (DNA): TGCGCCAGCAGCACCCAAAGGACCGACGGGTCACCCCTCCACTTT. Encoded protein: CASSTQRTDGSPLHF. The chain recombines TRBV5-1 with TRBJ1-6; D gene ambiguous. The CDR3 is 15 amino acids. Germline values: CDR1 SGHRS, CDR2 YFSETQ. Trimming stripped 4 bases from V and 10 bases from J, with 18 bases between.

In its sample, this clonotype was seen a few times. The CDR3 sequence is CSAKGQPTDTQYF. CDR3 bases: TGCAGTGCTAAAGGACAGCCCACAGATACGCAGTATTTT. The chain combines TRBV20-1 with TRBJ2-3; TRBD1 is a possible D gene (6 bases). V lost 4 bases and J 2 bases, leaving 10 bases between the germline ends. The length of the CDR3 is 13 residues. The germline V gene encodes CDR1 DFQATT and CDR2 SNEGSKA (reference sequence).

The chain has TRBV27 and TRBJ1-5; unclear D gene. The V gene lost 1 base and the J gene lost 10 bases, with 23 bases spanning the gap. Germline lookup yields CDR1 MNHEY and CDR2 SMNVEV (reference sequence). This CDR3 comprises 17 residues. CDR3 sequence: CASSLWVPGPYDDPQHF. CDR3 in DNA: TGTGCCAGCAGTTTATGGGTGCCGGGCCCTTATGATGACCCCCAGCATTTT.

This clonotype was picked up a small number of times. The chain is built from TRBV5-5 and TRBJ1-1, with D hard to call. Germline V gives CDR1 SGHKS, CDR2 YYEKEE (reference sequence). The CDR3 runs 14 residues. V lost 3 bases to trimming and J lost 1 base, with 10 bases between them. CDR3 sequence reads: CASSSARPNTEAFF. The CDR3 coding sequence is TGTGCCAGCAGCTCGGCCCGGCCGAACACTGAAGCTTTCTTT.

Many counts were recorded for this clonotype. The genes are TRBV7-2 and TRBJ2-3, with D perhaps being TRBD1 or TRBD2 (5 bases each). With 0 bases removed from V and 5 bases from J, the gap between germline ends came to 6 bases. The CDR3 length is 13 residues. Germline CDR1 SGHTA, CDR2 FQGNSA. The CDR3 nucleotides are TGTGCCAGCAGCTTAGCGGGGGAAGATACGCAGTATTTT. It is translated as CASSLAGEDTQYF.

The V gene is TRBV29-1, the J gene TRBJ2-3; 8 bases map to TRBD2. V lost 4 bases and J lost 6; bases outside the gene matches: 9. This CDR3 comprises 14 residues. Germline loops: CDR1 SQVTM, CDR2 ANQGSEA. The CDR3 loop is CSVVLSGEGDTQYF. CDR3 nucleotide sequence: TGCAGCGTTGTACTTAGCGGGGAAGGGGATACGCAGTATTTT.

V and J are TRBV6-5 and TRBJ2-5; 8 nucleotides line up with TRBD2. CDR3 size: 13 residues. Germline V gene data show CDR1 as MNHEY and CDR2 as SVGAGI. The trim removed 6 bases at V and 4 bases at J, leaving 4 bases unmatched. The CDR3 DNA sequence: TGTGCCAGCAGCGGGGGGGACACAGAGACCCAGTACTTC. Its translation: CASSGGDTETQYF.

This clonotype was recorded at least ten times. CDR3 residues: CASSFAGRNTGELFF. DNA for the CDR3: TGTGCCAGCAGTTTCGCTGGGAGGAACACCGGGGAGCTGTTTTTT. The chain couples TRBV12-3 or TRBV12-4 to TRBJ2-2; a possible D gene is TRBD2 (5 bases). Trimming left V 3 bases short and J 1 base short, with 9 bases between. The CDR3 is 15 residues long.

The sample holds a few counts of this clonotype. This chain joins TRBV20-1 and TRBJ2-1; 11 bases are a match to TRBD2. The junction had 3 bases not matched to a gene; V was cut back by 6 bases and J by 14 bases. This CDR3 is 10 amino acids long. CDR1 and CDR2 from the germline V gene are DFQATT and SNEGSKA (reference sequence). CDR3 protein: CSAGTSGEFF. The DNA of the CDR3 is TGCAGTGCGGGGACTAGCGGAGAGTTCTTC.

This clonotype was seen a handful of times. V usage is TRBV6-5 and J usage is TRBJ1-1; no reliable D call. The V end was cut by 5 bases, the J end by 1 base, with 11 bases between. This CDR3 contains 14 residues. CDR1 and CDR2 from the germline V gene are MNHEY and SVGAGI. As DNA, the CDR3 is TGTGCCAGCAGTCCTTTGGTCCGGAACACTGAAGCTTTCTTT. This encodes CASSPLVRNTEAFF.

V is TRBV27 and J is TRBJ2-1, with 11 bases aligning to TRBD2. V shed 2 bases, J shed 6 bases, and the junction held 12 bases outside the gene matches. Germline loops: CDR1 MNHEY, CDR2 SMNVEV (reference sequence). CDR3 length equals 18 residues. CDR3 in DNA: TGTGCCAGCAGTTTACTAGCGGGGGGTCCCCGTCCATTCAATGAGCAGTTCTTC. This translates into CASSLLAGGPRPFNEQFF.

The chain employs TRBV29-1 and TRBJ1-2; D ambiguous. Germline-derived CDR1 and CDR2 are SQVTM and ANQGSEA. The length of the CDR3 is 12 residues. V dropped 0 bases and J dropped 8 bases, with 10 bases sitting between them. The CDR3 reads CSVEDGIGGYTF. The CDR3 DNA sequence: TGCAGCGTTGAAGATGGTATAGGCGGCTACACCTTC.

This clonotype has just a few counts. The V call is TRBV5-1, the J call TRBJ2-2; D possibly matches TRBD1 or TRBD2 (5 bases each). Germline V gene lookup returns CDR1 SGHRS and CDR2 YFSETQ. This CDR3 is built from 18 residues. Trimming stripped 2 bases from V and 0 bases from J, with 17 bases between. CDR3 sequence (DNA): TGCGCCAGCAGCTTAAACCCCGGGACGTACCCGAACACCGGGGAGCTGTTTTTT. Its translation: CASSLNPGTYPNTGELFF.

The chain links TRBV28 to TRBJ1-1; D remains ambiguous. Trimming cost V 2 bases and J 7 bases, with 8 bases left between them. The germline V gene has CDR1 MDHEN and CDR2 SYDVKM. The CDR3 contains 12 residues. The CDR3 region is CASSLNWDEAFF. In DNA, the CDR3 is TGTGCCAGCAGTTTAAACTGGGATGAAGCTTTCTTT.

This clonotype was picked up a small number of times. J is TRBJ2-3 and V is TRBV7-8; D not certain. CDR3 length equals 15 residues. Germline CDR1 is SGHVS and CDR2 is FQNEAQ. Trimming removed 4 bases from V and 0 bases from J, with 11 bases in between. The CDR3 is CASSSMGISTDTQYF. CDR3 nucleotide sequence: TGTGCCAGCAGCTCAATGGGGATTAGCACAGATACGCAGTATTTT.